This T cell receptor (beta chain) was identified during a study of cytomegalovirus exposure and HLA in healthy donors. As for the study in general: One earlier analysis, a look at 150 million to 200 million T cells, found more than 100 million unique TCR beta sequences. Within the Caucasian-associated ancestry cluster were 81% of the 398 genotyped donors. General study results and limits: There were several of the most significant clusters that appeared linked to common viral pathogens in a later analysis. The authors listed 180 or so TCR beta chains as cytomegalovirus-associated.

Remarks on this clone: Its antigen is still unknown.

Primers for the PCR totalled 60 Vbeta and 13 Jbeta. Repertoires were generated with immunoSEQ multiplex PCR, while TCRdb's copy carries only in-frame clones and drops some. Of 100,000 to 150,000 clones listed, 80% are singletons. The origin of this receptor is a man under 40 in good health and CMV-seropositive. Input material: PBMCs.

In DNA, the CDR3 is TGTGCCAGCAGTGATTGGGGCGGCACCGGGGAGCTGTTTTTT. Translated, it gives CASSDWGGTGELFF. This rearrangement joins TRBV6-1 to TRBJ2-2, with a tentative D call TRBD1 (5 bases). The CDR3 contains 14 residues. Germline CDR1 reads MNHNS; CDR2 reads SASEGT. V was shortened by 3 bases and J by 4 bases, with 9 bases between the two germline ends.